The 10 T cell receptor beta chains given below trace back to one sample, sequenced in a study of monozygotic twins with inflammatory bowel disease. For each CDR3 protein, TCRdb gives one entry from its re-call of the 5' RACE reads, without DNA. The listing records some 170,000 distinct CDR3 sequences. Sequenced input: blood. The origin of the receptors is a human donor with ulcerative colitis or Crohn's disease, or a healthy co-twin of an affected twin (not recorded which).

V is TRBV10-3 and J is TRBJ2-1; the TCRdb D gene call, TRBD2, has no DNA to confirm it. Germline lookup yields CDR1 ENHRY and CDR2 SYGVKD. This CDR3 has 14 amino acids. CDR3 region: CAISERGLGNEQFF.

CDR3 region: CASSAAANYGYTF. This chain uses TRBV9 with TRBJ1-2. This CDR3 has 13 amino acids. The V gene's germline CDR1 is SGDLS and CDR2 YYNGEE.

J is TRBJ2-5 and V is TRBV7-7; TCRdb names TRBD2, which stays unverified in the absence of DNA. The CDR3 contains 15 residues. Germline V gives CDR1 SSHAT, CDR2 FNYEAQ (reference sequence). The CDR3 protein is CASTPGGSSGETQYF.

The rearrangement links TRBV7-2 to TRBJ1-2; TCRdb's D gene call, TRBD1, goes unchecked for lack of DNA. The CDR3 length is 13 residues. Germline lookup yields CDR1 SGHTA and CDR2 FQGNSA. The CDR3 protein is CASSPGTSYGYTF.

V is TRBV7-2 and J is TRBJ2-5. The CDR3 runs 14 residues. CDR1 and CDR2 from the germline V gene are SGHTA and FQGNSA. CDR3 in amino acids: CASSFLGLQETQYF.

V and J are TRBV28 and TRBJ2-7; as DNA is missing, the TRBD1 call by TCRdb cannot be tested. The CDR3 spans 17 residues. CDR1 and CDR2 from the germline V gene are MDHEN and SYDVKM. This CDR3 reads CASSLRTDRGLPYEQYF.

This chain joins TRBV7-9 and TRBJ2-1. The CDR3 is 15 residues long. Germline lookup yields CDR1 SEHNR and CDR2 FQNEAQ (reference sequence). The CDR3 reads CASSLGSKSYNEQFF.

This chain uses TRBV2 with TRBJ2-3; the TCRdb call, TRBD1, lacks DNA for checking. This CDR3 region has 17 residues. The V gene's germline CDR1 is SNHLY and CDR2 FYNNEI. CDR3 sequence reads: CASSSTRQGPSTDTQYF.

The chain couples TRBV12-3 or TRBV12-4 to TRBJ2-7; TCRdb's D gene call, TRBD2, goes unchecked for lack of DNA. This CDR3 contains 15 residues. CDR3 loop: CASSLLGTSGGEQYF.

The gene calls are TRBV2 and TRBJ2-1; the D call from TCRdb, TRBD2, cannot be confirmed without DNA. The CDR3 has 16 amino acids. Germline CDR1 SNHLY, CDR2 FYNNEI. The CDR3 loop reads CASRASGAGWGNEQFF.